Listed below are T cell receptor beta chains from one sample, sequenced in a study of cytomegalovirus exposure and HLA in healthy donors. The table came from immunoSEQ multiplex PCR; TCRdb's copy has only in-frame clones and leaves some out. The table shows 180,000 or so clones, with around two thirds occurring only once. The sample taken for sequencing was PBMCs. The receptors stem from a man between 35 and 55 years old in good health and CMV-seronegative. CDR3s include the opening cysteine and the closing phenylalanine or tryptophan. A D gene is named only where the DNA matches it firmly. Not every row has a clone size; where given, it reads once, few, many or a size class.

NA,TRBJ2-5,TRBV5-1,TRBD2,TGCGCCAGCAGCAGTACTAGCGGGGGACCCCAAGAGACCCAGTACTTC,CASSSTSGGPQETQYF
NA,TRBJ2-2,TRBV5-1,TRBD1,TGCGCCAGCGGAGGGACAGGGGAGGTGCTCGCCGGGGAGCTGTTTTTT,CASGGTGEVLAGELFF
NA,TRBJ2-7,TRBV7-2,NA,TGTGCCAGCAGCCCTCGGCCGGGGAGCGAGCAGTACTTC,CASSPRPGSEQYF
NA,TRBJ1-3,TRBV6-6,NA,TGTGCCAGCAGGTTATCTGGAAACACCATATATTTT,CASRLSGNTIYF
NA,TRBJ2-2,TRBV23-1,TRBD2,TGCGCCAGCAAGGGACAGGGGACTAGCGGGAGCACCGGGGAGCTGTTTTTT,CASKGQGTSGSTGELFF
few,TRBJ2-1,TRBV4-2,NA,TGTGCCAGCAGCCAAGCCGAGTCCAATGAGCAGTTCTTC,CASSQAESNEQFF
NA,TRBJ2-5,TRBV19,NA,TGTGCCAGTAAAAAGGGCCCGGGGGCCCAGTACTTC,CASKKGPGAQYF
NA,TRBJ2-3,TRBV5-1,TRBD2,TGCGCCAGCAGCCCCGAGGCAGGGCGGGGGACGCAGTATTTT,CASSPEAGRGTQYF
NA,TRBJ2-7,TRBV6-1,NA,TGTGCCAGCAGAGAGACAGGAGTTTTGGGGCAGTACTTC,CASRETGVLGQYF
NA,TRBJ1-5,TRBV6-6,NA,TGTGCCAGCAGTTACTACAGGGATCAGCCCCAGCATTTT,CASSYYRDQPQHF
few,TRBJ1-1,TRBV19,NA,TGTGCCAGTAGTATGGCAGATGCGAGGGTTGAAGCTTTCTTT,CASSMADARVEAFF
few,TRBJ1-1,TRBV6-5,NA,TGTGCCAGCAGTTCTTTCCCGGGACTTATGAACACTGAAGCTTTCTTT,CASSSFPGLMNTEAFF
NA,TRBJ2-5,TRBV7-9,TRBD2,TGTGCCAGCAGCGATACTAGCGGTGGGCAGTACTTC,CASSDTSGGQYF
NA,TRBJ2-7,TRBV7-9,TRBD2,TGTTCCAGCAGCCTTCAGGGAGGGTACAACGAGCAGTACTTC,CSSSLQGGYNEQYF
NA,TRBJ2-2,TRBV23-1,NA,TGCGCCAGCAGTCCAAACATTTCAAACGAATCGGTGGAGAGGCGATGCGGGGAGCTGTTTTTT,CASSPNISNESVERRCGELFF
NA,TRBJ2-3,TRBV27,NA,TGTGCCAGCATAGCGACAGGTTCCACAGATACGCAGTATTTT,CASIATGSTDTQYF
NA,TRBJ1-1,TRBV5-1,NA,TGCGCCAGCAGCTTGGAGGGGTTCATGAACACTGAAGCTTTCTTT,CASSLEGFMNTEAFF
once,TRBJ2-1,TRBV10-3,TRBD2,TGTGCCATCAGTGGTTCGGGAGGGCCGGGTGATGAGCAGTTCTTC,CAISGSGGPGDEQFF
few,TRBJ2-7,TRBV30,TRBD1,TGTGCCTGGAGTGTGGGACAGCCCTACGAGCAGTACTTC,CAWSVGQPYEQYF
NA,TRBJ2-3,TRBV5-1,NA,TGCGCCAGCAGCTTGTCGTCTAGCGTTGTAACAATTAGCACAGATACGCAGTATTTT,CASSLSSSVVTISTDTQYF